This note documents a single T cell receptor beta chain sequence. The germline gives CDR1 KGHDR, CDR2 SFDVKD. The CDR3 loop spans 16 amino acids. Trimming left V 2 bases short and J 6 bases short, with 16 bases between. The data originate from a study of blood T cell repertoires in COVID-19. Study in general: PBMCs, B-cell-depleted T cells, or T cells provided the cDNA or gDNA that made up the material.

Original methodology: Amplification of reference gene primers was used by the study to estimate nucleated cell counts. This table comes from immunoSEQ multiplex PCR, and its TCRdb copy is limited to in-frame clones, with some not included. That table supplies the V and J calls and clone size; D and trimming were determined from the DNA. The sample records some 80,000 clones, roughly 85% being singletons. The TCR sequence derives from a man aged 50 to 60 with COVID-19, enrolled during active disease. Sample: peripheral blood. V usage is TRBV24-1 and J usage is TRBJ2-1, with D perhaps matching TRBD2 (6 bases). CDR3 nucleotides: TGTGCCACCAGTGATTCCCTGACTAGTCTACGCAATGAGCAGTTCTTC. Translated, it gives CATSDSLTSLRNEQFF.